This TCR beta chain originates from a study of T cell changes during pregnancy in multiple sclerosis. Losses at the gene ends were 4 bases for V and 6 bases for J; bases not matched to a gene: 7. Germline CDR1 SEHNR, CDR2 FQNEAQ (reference sequence). CDR3 length equals 15 residues. The method was immunoSEQ multiplex PCR; TCRdb's version includes in-frame clones alone and lacks a portion of them. This sample has about 31,000 clones, with about nine tenths found just once. This clonotype was sampled from a female donor with multiple sclerosis, enrolled in a pregnancy study. The J gene is TRBJ2-1, the V gene TRBV7-9; 9 bases agree with TRBD2. The sample here was CD8+ T cells from peripheral blood mononuclear cells, taken in the second trimester of pregnancy. The CDR3 protein is CASSSNRTSANEQFF. DNA of the CDR3: TGTGCCAGCAGCTCTAATCGGACTAGCGCCAATGAGCAGTTCTTC.